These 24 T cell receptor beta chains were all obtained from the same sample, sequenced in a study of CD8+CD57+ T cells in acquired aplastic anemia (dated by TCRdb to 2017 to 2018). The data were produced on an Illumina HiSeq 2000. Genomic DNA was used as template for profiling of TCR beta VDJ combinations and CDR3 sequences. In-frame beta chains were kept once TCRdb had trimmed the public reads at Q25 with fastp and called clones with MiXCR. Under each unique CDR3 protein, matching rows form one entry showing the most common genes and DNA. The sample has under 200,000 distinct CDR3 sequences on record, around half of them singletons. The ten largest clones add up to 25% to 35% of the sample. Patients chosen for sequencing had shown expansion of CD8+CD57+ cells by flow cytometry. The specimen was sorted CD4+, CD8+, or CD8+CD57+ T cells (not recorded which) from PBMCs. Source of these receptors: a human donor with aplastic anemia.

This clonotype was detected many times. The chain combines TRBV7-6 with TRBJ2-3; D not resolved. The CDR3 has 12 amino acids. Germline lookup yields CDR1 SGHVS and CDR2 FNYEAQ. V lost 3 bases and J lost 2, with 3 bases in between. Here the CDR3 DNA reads TGTGCCAGCAGCTTCATCACAGATACGCAGTATTTT. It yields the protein CASSFITDTQYF.

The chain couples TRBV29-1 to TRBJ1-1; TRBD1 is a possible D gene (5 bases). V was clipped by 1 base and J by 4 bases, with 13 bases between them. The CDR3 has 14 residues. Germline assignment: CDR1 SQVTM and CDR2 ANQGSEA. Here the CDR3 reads CSVEGSYRSTEAFF. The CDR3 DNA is TGCAGCGTTGAAGGTTCCTACAGGAGCACTGAAGCTTTCTTT.

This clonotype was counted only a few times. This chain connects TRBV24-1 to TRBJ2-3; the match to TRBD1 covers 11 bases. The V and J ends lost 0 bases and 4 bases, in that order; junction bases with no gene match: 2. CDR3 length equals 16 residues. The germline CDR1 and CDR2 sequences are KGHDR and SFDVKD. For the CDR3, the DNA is TGTGCCACCAGTGATTTGTGGGACAGGGGGGCAGATACGCAGTATTTT. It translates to CATSDLWDRGADTQYF.

CDR3 sequence reads: CATSRDSRGYEQYF. The DNA for the CDR3 is TGTGCCACCAGCAGAGATTCCAGGGGCTACGAGCAGTACTTC. The chain combines TRBV15 with TRBJ2-7; D perhaps matches TRBD1 (6 bases). This CDR3 contains 14 residues. Germline V lookup: CDR1 LNHNV, CDR2 YYDKDF (reference sequence). Trimming left V 0 bases short and J 3 bases short, with 9 bases between. The entire variable domain, with the rest obtained from reference TRBV15 and TRBJ2-7, is as follows: DAMVIQNPRYQVTQFGKPVTLSCSQTLNHNVMYWYQQKSSQAPKLLFHYYDKDFNNEADTPDNFQSRRPNTSFCFLDIRSPGLGDTAMYLCATSRDSRGYEQYFGPGTRLTVT.

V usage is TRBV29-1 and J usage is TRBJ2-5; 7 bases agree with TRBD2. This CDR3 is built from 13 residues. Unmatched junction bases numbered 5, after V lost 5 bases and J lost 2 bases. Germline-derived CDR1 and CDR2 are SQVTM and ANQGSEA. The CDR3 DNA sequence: TGCAGCGTTCGCGGCGGGGGACAAGAGACCCAGTACTTC. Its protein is CSVRGGGQETQYF. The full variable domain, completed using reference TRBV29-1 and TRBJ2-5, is SAVISQKPSRDICQRGTSLTIQCQVDSQVTMMFWYRQQPGQSLTLIATANQGSEATYESGFVIDKFPISRPNLTFSTLTVSNMSPEDSSIYLCSVRGGGQETQYFGPGTRLLVL.

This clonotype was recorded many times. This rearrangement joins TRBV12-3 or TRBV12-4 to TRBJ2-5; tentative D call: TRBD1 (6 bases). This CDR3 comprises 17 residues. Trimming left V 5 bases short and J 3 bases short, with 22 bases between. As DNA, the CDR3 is TGTGCCAGCAGTCCCCCATTATTATATCAGGGGAAAGAGACCCAGTACTTC. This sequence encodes CASSPPLLYQGKETQYF.

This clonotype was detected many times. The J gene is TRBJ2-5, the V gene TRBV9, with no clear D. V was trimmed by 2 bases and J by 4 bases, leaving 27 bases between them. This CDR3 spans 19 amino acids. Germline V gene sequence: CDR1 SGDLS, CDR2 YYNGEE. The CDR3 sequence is CASSVGQLTNSRLGETQYF. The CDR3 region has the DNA TGTGCCAGCAGCGTCGGTCAGTTAACAAACTCGAGACTGGGAGAGACCCAGTACTTC.

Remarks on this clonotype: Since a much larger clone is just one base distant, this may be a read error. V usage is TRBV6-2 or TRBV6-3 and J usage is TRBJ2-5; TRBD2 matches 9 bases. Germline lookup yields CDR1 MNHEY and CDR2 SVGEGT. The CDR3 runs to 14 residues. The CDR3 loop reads CASSWTSVQEIQYF. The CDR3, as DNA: TGTGCCAGCAGTTGGACTAGCGTCCAAGAGATCCAGTACTTC.

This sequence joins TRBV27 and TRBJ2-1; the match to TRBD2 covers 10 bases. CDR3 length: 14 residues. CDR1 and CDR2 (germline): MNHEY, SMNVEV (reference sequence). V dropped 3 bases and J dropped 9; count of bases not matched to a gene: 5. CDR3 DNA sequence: TGTGCCAGCAGTTTTCTAGCGGGAGAGGGTGAGCAGTTCTTC. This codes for CASSFLAGEGEQFF.

Written as DNA, the CDR3 is TGTGCCAGCAGCCAAACAAACCAGGGGCACGCAGCTATGAACACTGAAGCTTTCTTT. Its translation: CASSQTNQGHAAMNTEAFF. This chain links TRBV3-1 with TRBJ1-1; tentative D call: TRBD1 (6 bases). The CDR3 sequence is 19 residues long. The V end was cut by 2 bases, the J end by 0 bases, with 22 bases between. From germline, CDR1 is LGHDT and CDR2 YNNKEL (reference sequence).

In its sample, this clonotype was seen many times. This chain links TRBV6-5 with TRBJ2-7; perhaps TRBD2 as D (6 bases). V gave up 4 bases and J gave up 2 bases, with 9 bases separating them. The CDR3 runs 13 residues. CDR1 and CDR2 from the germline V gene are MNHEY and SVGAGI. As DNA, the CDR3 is TGTGCCAGCAGTTCAGGGAGGCCCTACGAGCAGTACTTC. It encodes CASSSGRPYEQYF.

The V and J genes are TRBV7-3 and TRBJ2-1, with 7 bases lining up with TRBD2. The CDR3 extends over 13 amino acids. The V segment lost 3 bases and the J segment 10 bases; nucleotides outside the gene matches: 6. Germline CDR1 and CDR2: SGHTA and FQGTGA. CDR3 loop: CASSLWEGTEQFF. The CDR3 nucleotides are TGTGCCAGCAGCTTGTGGGAGGGCACCGAGCAGTTCTTC.

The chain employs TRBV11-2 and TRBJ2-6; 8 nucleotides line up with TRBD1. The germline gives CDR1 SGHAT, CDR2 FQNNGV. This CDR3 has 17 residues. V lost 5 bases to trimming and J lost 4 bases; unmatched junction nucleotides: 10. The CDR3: CASSPGDRLLGANVLTF. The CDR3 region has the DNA TGTGCCAGCAGCCCAGGGGACAGGCTTCTCGGGGCCAACGTCCTGACTTTC.

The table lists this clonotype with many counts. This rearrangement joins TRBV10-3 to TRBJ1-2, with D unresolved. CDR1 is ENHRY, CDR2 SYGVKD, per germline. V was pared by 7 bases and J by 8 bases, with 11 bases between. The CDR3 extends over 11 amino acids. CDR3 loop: CAIISGSGYTF. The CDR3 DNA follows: TGTGCCATCATAAGCGGGTCCGGCTACACCTTC.

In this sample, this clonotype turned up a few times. The CDR3: CASSEVAPETQYF. DNA of the CDR3: TGTGCCAGCAGTGAAGTAGCTCCAGAGACCCAGTACTTC. This chain links TRBV25-1 with TRBJ2-5; no firm D call. Trimming took off 2 bases at V and 4 bases at J, with 8 bases between the two ends. This CDR3 comprises 13 residues. The germline V gene encodes CDR1 MGHDK and CDR2 SYGVNS. Using reference TRBV25-1 and TRBJ2-5 for the parts outside the CDR3, the full variable domain is EADIYQTPRYLVIGTGKKITLECSQTMGHDKMYWYQQDPGMELHLIHYSYGVNSTEKGDLSSESTVSRIRTEHFPLTLESARPSHTSQYLCASSEVAPETQYFGPGTRLLVL.

CDR3 in DNA: TGTGCCAGCAGCTTGGGGGACAGGGGGCGAACAGATACGCAGTATTTT. It codes for CASSLGDRGRTDTQYF. The chain combines TRBV11-2 with TRBJ2-3, with TRBD1 identical over 12 bases. Germline V gene lookup returns CDR1 SGHAT and CDR2 FQNNGV. With V trimmed by 3 bases and J by 3 bases, 4 bases remained unmatched. The CDR3 contains 16 residues.

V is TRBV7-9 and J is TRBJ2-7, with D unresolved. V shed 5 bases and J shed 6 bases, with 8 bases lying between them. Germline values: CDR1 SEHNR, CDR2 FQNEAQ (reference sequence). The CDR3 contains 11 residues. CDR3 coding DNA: TGTGCCAGCAGCCCGCGGATCGAGCAGTACTTC. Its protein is CASSPRIEQYF.

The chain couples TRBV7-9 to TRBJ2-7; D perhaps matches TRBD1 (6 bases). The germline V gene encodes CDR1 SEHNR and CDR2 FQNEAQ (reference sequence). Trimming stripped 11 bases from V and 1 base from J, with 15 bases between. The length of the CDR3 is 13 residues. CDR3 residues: CAHSPGQSYEQYF. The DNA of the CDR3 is TGTGCCCACAGCCCAGGACAGTCCTACGAGCAGTACTTC.

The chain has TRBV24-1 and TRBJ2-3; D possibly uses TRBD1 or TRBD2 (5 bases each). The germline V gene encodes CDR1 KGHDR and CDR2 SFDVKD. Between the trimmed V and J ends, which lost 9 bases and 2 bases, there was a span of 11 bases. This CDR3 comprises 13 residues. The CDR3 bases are TGTGCCACCGGGGACGGATTCACAGATACGCAGTATTTT. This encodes CATGDGFTDTQYF.

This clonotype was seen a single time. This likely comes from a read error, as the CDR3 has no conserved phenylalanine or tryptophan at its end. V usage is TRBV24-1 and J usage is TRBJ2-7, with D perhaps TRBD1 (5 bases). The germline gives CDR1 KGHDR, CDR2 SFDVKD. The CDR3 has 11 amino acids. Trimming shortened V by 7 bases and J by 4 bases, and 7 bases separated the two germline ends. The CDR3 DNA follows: TGTGCCACCAGCTCAGGGTACGAGCAGTACCTC. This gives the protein CATSSGYEQYL.

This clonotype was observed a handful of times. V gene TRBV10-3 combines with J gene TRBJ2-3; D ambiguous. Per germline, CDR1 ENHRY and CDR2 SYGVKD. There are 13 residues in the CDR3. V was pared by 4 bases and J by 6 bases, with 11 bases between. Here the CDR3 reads CAISGEADDTQYF. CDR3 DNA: TGTGCCATCAGTGGTGAGGCTGATGATACGCAGTATTTT.

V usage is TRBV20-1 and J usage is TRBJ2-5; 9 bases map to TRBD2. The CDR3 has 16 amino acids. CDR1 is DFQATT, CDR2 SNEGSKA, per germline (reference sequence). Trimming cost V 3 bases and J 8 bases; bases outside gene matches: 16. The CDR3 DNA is TGCAGTGCTAGTACGCTAGCGGGGTCCATCGGGGGTACCCAGTACTTC. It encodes CSASTLAGSIGGTQYF.

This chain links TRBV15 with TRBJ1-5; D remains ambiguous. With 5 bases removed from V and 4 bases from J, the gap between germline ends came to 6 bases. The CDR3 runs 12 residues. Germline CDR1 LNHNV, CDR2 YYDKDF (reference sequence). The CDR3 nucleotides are TGTGCCACCAGCTCCTCAAATCAGCCCCAGCATTTT. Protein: CATSSSNQPQHF.

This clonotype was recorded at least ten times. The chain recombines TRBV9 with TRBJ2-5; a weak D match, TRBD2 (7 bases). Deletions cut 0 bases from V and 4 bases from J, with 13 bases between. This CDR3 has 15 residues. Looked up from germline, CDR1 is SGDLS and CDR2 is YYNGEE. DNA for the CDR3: TGTGCCAGCAGCGTAGAGCAGGGGAGGGCAGAGACCCAGTACTTC. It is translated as CASSVEQGRAETQYF.